The entry below gives a single TCR beta chain sequence along with its context. Its antigen is unidentified. Clones were read by immunoSEQ multiplex PCR, and TCRdb kept only the in-frame ones, dropping some. The table lists roughly 60,000 clones, 70% to 80% of them singletons, with roughly 3.5% in the top ten. The data derive from a study of T cell responses to AZD1222 COVID-19 vaccine. Study findings and constraints: Researchers took repertoire samples only after the peak T cell response had come. Seropositivity was recorded at baseline in only a handful of AZD1222 recipients. The sample set comprised mostly white British donors with more females, and clonal diversity was possibly underestimated.

The source material was peripheral blood, sampled 28 days after the second AZD1222 dose. This TCR derives from an adult who received the AZD1222 COVID-19 vaccine.

CDR3 coding DNA: TGTGCCAGCTCTCCCGATCCTCTCGGGGAGACCCAGTACTTC. Amino acids: CASSPDPLGETQYF. The rearrangement links TRBV18 to TRBJ2-5; D is ambiguous. The V gene lost 6 bases and the J gene lost 5 bases, with 16 bases spanning the gap. CDR1 is KGHSH and CDR2 is LQKENI in the germline V gene. The CDR3 has 14 amino acids. Variable domain in full (rest from reference TRBV18 and TRBJ2-5): NAGVMQNPRHLVRRRGQEARLRCSPMKGHSHVYWYRQLPEEGLKFMVYLQKENIIDESGMPKERFSAEFPKEGPSILRIQQVVRGDSAAYFCASSPDPLGETQYFGPGTRLLVL.